The clone carrying this T cell receptor beta chain was seen a few times. The source of the sample is a study of blood T cells in healthy people across ages. Using a J-beta primer mix together with a sample-barcoded 5' primer, a second PCR was run for about 7 to 12 cycles. TCRdb ran MiXCR on the 5' RACE reads and lists one entry per CDR3 protein. Of about 700,000 distinct CDR3 sequences listed, 32% are singletons. The V end was cut by 3 bases, the J end by 4 bases, with 12 bases between. Per the germline V gene, CDR1 is MNHEY and CDR2 is SMNVEV (reference sequence). This CDR3 spans 14 amino acids. The sequence derives from a woman older than 75 in good health. The chain joins TRBV27 to TRBJ1-1; no firm D call. Sequenced: blood. CDR3 coding DNA: TGTGCCAGCAGTTTCAAGGGCTGGGGCACTGAAGCTTTCTTT. Encoded protein: CASSFKGWGTEAFF.